Sequencing of this T cell receptor beta chain was carried out in a study of tumor and adjacent non-tumor tissue in lung cancer. Across the study: Patients comprised about a dozen adenocarcinoma, a couple of squamous cell carcinoma and 1 small cell lung cancer. Study-level points and caveats: In normal lung, the top 100 clones were significantly more dominant than in tumor. Compared with tumor, normal lung showed significantly lower TCR diversity. Patients with more diverse tumor TCRs had worse survival.

For this clonotype: Its antigen is as yet unknown. Because the CDR3 is missing its conserved closing phenylalanine or tryptophan, this is likely a read error. The limits of the CDR3 on the DNA are not certain, so only TCRdb's listed CDR3 is given.

This sample's RNA came from whole unsorted tissue. Per germline, CDR1 SGHRS and CDR2 YFSETQ. The CDR3 is 15 residues long, ends included. Three rounds of nested PCR, following a modified ARM-PCR protocol, produced the TCRbeta library. A single record per CDR3 protein comes from TCRdb applying MiXCR to the multiplex PCR reads. The sample consists of under 100,000 distinct CDR3 sequences, around 70% of them appearing once. The sequence derives from a woman aged 70 to 79 with non-small cell lung cancer. This chain uses TRBV5-1 with TRBJ2-7; the table gives TRBD1 as D, unverified against the DNA. The sample comprised lung tumor tissue. The CDR3 reads CASSLAEQGYYEQYS.